The present T cell receptor (beta chain) was sequenced within a study of blood T cell repertoires in COVID-19. Study in general: Both acute and convalescent COVID-19 samples were obtained from the United States, Italy and Spain. The analysed material was cDNA or gDNA that came from T cells, B-cell-depleted T cells, or PBMCs.

The CDR3 length is 14 residues. J lost 6 bases, V lost 7 bases, and 9 bases had no gene match. Germline V gene data show CDR1 as SGHTS and CDR2 as YDEGEE. Original data processing: The authors estimated nucleated cell counts from reference gene primer amplification. TCRdb keeps only in-frame clones here, not all; method: immunoSEQ multiplex PCR. The DNA was the basis for D and trimming; V, J and clone size are from that table. The sample records around 120,000 clones, less than 75% being singletons. This clonotype originated in a human donor with acute or convalescent COVID-19. The donor label of this sample is uncertain. Sequences were obtained from peripheral blood. The chain uses TRBV5-8 and TRBJ2-2; TRBD1 aligns across 7 bases. The CDR3: CASLWQGVAGELFF. The CDR3 DNA follows: TGTGCCAGCCTCTGGCAGGGGGTCGCCGGGGAGCTGTTTTTT.